A few counts support the clone carrying this T cell receptor (beta chain). The read is 3 residues too short to cover the CDR3 end, so that end is filled in from the germline J gene. The V segment lost 6 bases and the J segment 3 bases; nucleotides outside the gene matches: 8. The CDR3 is 15 residues long. Germline V CDR1 and CDR2: MGHDK, SYGVNS. Clones were sequenced by immunoSEQ multiplex PCR, and TCRdb holds only the in-frame ones, with some missing. This sample comprises some 64,000 clones, none seen once only. These data belong to a study of T cell clonality in common variable immunodeficiency. The rearrangement links TRBV25-1 to TRBJ2-1; 7 nucleotides match TRBD2. The sample comprised peripheral blood mononuclear cells. The origin of this receptor is a person aged 18 to 70 in good health. The CDR3 sequence: CASSVTGGDYNEQFF. The CDR3 bases that were read are TGTGCCAGCAGCGTCACGGGGGGTGACTACAATGAG.